These 3 T cell receptor beta chains originate from one sample sequenced in a study of blood T cell repertoires in COVID-19. The method was immunoSEQ multiplex PCR; TCRdb's version includes in-frame clones alone and lacks a portion of them. The top ten clones hold 3% to 3.5% of a sample with 210,000 or so clones, 86% of them seen once. Sequencing was carried out using PBMCs or T cells enriched from blood (not recorded which). The receptors come from a woman aged 45 to 65 in a cohort exposed to, infected with or recovered from COVID-19 (not recorded which).

The chain couples TRBV7-9 to TRBJ2-1, with D maybe TRBD1 (6 bases). The CDR3 has 13 residues. Trimming pared 2 bases from V and 8 bases from J, leaving 10 bases between. The germline V gene encodes CDR1 SEHNR and CDR2 FQNEAQ (reference sequence). This chain's CDR3 is CASSLRDIYEQFF. CDR3 coding DNA: TGTGCCAGCAGCTTAAGGGACATCTATGAGCAGTTCTTC.

The chain links TRBV4-1 to TRBJ2-3, with TRBD2 matching over 10 bases. Germline CDR1 and CDR2: MGHRA and YSYEKL. The length of the CDR3 is 19 residues. Unmatched junction bases numbered 11, after V lost 0 bases and J lost 2 bases. CDR3 sequence (DNA): TGCGCCAGCAGCCAAGATCACCCCGGACTAGCGGCGACCACAGATACGCAGTATTTT. Amino acids: CASSQDHPGLAATTDTQYF.

The J gene is TRBJ1-2, the V gene TRBV15; TRBD1 agrees at 10 bases. V trimming: 1 base; J trimming: 4 bases; junction bases outside the gene matches: 3. This CDR3 contains 15 residues. Germline CDR1 LNHNV, CDR2 YYDKDF (reference sequence). CDR3 nucleotides: TGTGCCACCAGCAGAGGGACAGGGGGTGGCTATGGCTACACCTTC. Protein: CATSRGTGGGYGYTF.